This TCR beta chain originates from a study of blood T cell repertoires in COVID-19. For the study at large: Collection of acute and convalescent COVID-19 samples took place in the United States, Italy and Spain. T cells, B-cell-depleted T cells, or PBMCs supplied cDNA or gDNA.

Germline values: CDR1 ENHRY, CDR2 SYGVKD. This CDR3 comprises 14 residues. The V and J ends lost 0 bases and 7 bases, in that order; junction bases with no gene match: 5. Only in-frame clones appear in the TCRdb table, and some are missing; sequencing was by immunoSEQ multiplex PCR. The sample yields 170,000 or so clones, more than 80% seen once. This study enrolled people aged about 18 to 100 from about 26 US geographic areas. Sequenced input: PBMCs or T cells enriched from blood (not recorded which). The chain employs TRBV10-3 and TRBJ1-2; 7 positions agree with TRBD1. This TCR derives from a man in his forties or fifties who had recovered from COVID-19. This CDR3 reads CAISESDREVGYTF. CDR3 DNA: TGTGCCATCAGTGAGTCCGACAGGGAGGTTGGCTACACCTTC.